One and the same sample provided the 19 T cell receptor beta chains below, sequenced in a study of naive and memory T cell subsets. Antigen specificity for these receptors is unknown. General study points: A few larger clonotypes appeared in naive repertoires, especially CD8, possibly memory cells re-expressing CD45RA.

Two oligonucleotides, mixed equimolar, formed the beta constant-region primer covering TRBC1 and TRBC2. Nested alpha and beta constant-region primers with the SP2 primer drove four PCR rounds on ligated cDNA. TCRdb reanalysed the UMI-ligation and nested PCR reads using MiXCR and keeps one entry per CDR3 protein. The table records 150,000 or so distinct CDR3 sequences, approximately 24% of them present only once. Material: naive CD4+ T cells from blood. The receptors come from a human donor in good health.

The CDR3 is CSVGGTGSNIQYF. CDR3 nucleotide sequence: TGCAGCGTCGGAGGGACAGGGTCAAACATTCAGTACTTC. The chain is built from TRBV29-1 and TRBJ2-4; TRBD1 agrees at 9 bases. V lost 6 bases and J lost 6; bases outside the gene matches: 6. The CDR3 contains 13 residues. Germline V lookup: CDR1 SQVTM, CDR2 ANQGSEA.

This chain uses TRBV12-5 with TRBJ2-7; perhaps TRBD2 as D (5 bases). The CDR3 sequence is 15 residues long. V lost 1 base and J lost 0, with 10 bases in between. The germline V gene has CDR1 LGHNT and CDR2 FRNRAP. CDR3: CASGLAPGSSYEQYF. In DNA, the CDR3 is TGTGCTAGTGGTTTGGCCCCGGGGAGCTCCTACGAGCAGTACTTC.

This clonotype was seen a few times. The genes are TRBV10-3 and TRBJ1-2; 10 bases line up with TRBD1. Germline V CDR1 and CDR2: ENHRY, SYGVKD. This CDR3 contains 14 residues. Trimming took 3 bases from V and 6 from J; bases not matched to a gene: 4. This CDR3 reads CAISDTGQGNGYTF. In DNA, the CDR3 is TGTGCCATCAGTGATACGGGACAGGGGAATGGCTACACCTTC.

This clonotype showed up just a few times. This chain uses TRBV7-9 with TRBJ2-3; 11 bases are shared with TRBD1. With 5 bases clipped from V and 2 bases from J, the junction kept 6 bases outside the gene matches. Germline values: CDR1 SEHNR, CDR2 FQNEAQ (reference sequence). The CDR3 contains 16 residues. The CDR3 region has the DNA TGTGCCAGCAGCACGCGGACAGGGGGCACCACAGATACGCAGTATTTT. Translating gives CASSTRTGGTTDTQYF.

This clonotype came up many times. V and J are TRBV12-3 or TRBV12-4 and TRBJ2-7; D is uncertain. Deletions cut 6 bases from V and 1 base from J, with 10 bases between. The CDR3 runs 13 residues. CDR3 DNA sequence: TGTGCCAGCAGAATCGGCAGTTCCTACGAGCAGTACTTC. Translating it yields CASRIGSSYEQYF.

This clonotype was seen a single time. V and J are TRBV24-1 and TRBJ2-1; TRBD1 is a possible D gene (5 bases). With 10 bases removed from V and 7 bases from J, the gap between germline ends came to 19 bases. The CDR3 is 14 residues long. Germline loops: CDR1 KGHDR, CDR2 SFDVKD. Here the CDR3 DNA reads TGTGCCACTTCCGACAGAGGAAGTGGAAATGAGCAGTTCTTC. Residues: CATSDRGSGNEQFF.

This clonotype was recorded a few times. This chain joins TRBV20-1 and TRBJ2-3, with D tentatively TRBD2 (6 bases). V lost 0 bases and J lost 7, with 14 bases in between. The V gene's germline CDR1 is DFQATT and CDR2 SNEGSKA (reference sequence). CDR3 length: 14 amino acids. The CDR3 is CSAREGLALNTQYF. The CDR3 region has the DNA TGCAGTGCTAGAGAAGGCCTAGCGCTAAATACGCAGTATTTT.

This chain uses TRBV11-3 with TRBJ2-1; D gene uncertain. Germline lookup yields CDR1 SGHNT and CDR2 YENEEA. The CDR3 consists of 17 residues. V was pared by 3 bases and J by 0 bases, with 15 bases between. The CDR3 DNA reads TGTGCCAGCAGCTTCCCAAGCGACAAGAGCTCCTACAATGAGCAGTTCTTC. This codes for CASSFPSDKSSYNEQFF.

This clonotype turned up a few times. The V and J genes are TRBV29-1 and TRBJ2-1, with D perhaps TRBD2 (5 bases). Trimming stripped 2 bases from V and 5 bases from J, with 16 bases between. From germline, CDR1 is SQVTM and CDR2 ANQGSEA. This CDR3 contains 15 residues. Written as DNA, the CDR3 is TGCAGCGTTGAAAGGAGGTATAAAGAACACAATGAGCAGTTCTTC. As protein: CSVERRYKEHNEQFF.

The chain combines TRBV5-1 with TRBJ2-7; either TRBD1 or TRBD2 may fit D (6 bases each). The CDR3 extends over 15 amino acids. Germline V lookup: CDR1 SGHRS, CDR2 YFSETQ. Trimming took off 7 bases at V and 0 bases at J, with 17 bases between the two ends. The CDR3 nucleotides are TGCGCCAGCCGCCACAGGGAGGAGGGCTCCTACGAGCAGTACTTC. It specifies CASRHREEGSYEQYF.

This clonotype was seen more than once but under ten times. The rearrangement joins TRBV6-2 or TRBV6-3 to TRBJ2-7, with D maybe TRBD2 (6 bases). The CDR3 runs to 14 residues. Trimming pared 6 bases from V and 5 bases from J, leaving 17 bases between. Germline values: CDR1 MNHEY, CDR2 SVGEGT. CDR3 loop: CASSLVGGLNEQYF. DNA of the CDR3: TGTGCCAGCAGCCTCGTGGGGGGTCTGAACGAGCAGTACTTC.

The chain has TRBV10-3 and TRBJ1-1; 7 bases are a match to TRBD1. Trimming removed 5 bases from V and 11 bases from J; junction bases left unmatched: 8. This CDR3 region has 12 residues. From germline, CDR1 is ENHRY and CDR2 SYGVKD. CDR3 protein: CAISRQGVYAFF. DNA of the CDR3: TGTGCCATCAGTAGACAGGGCGTTTATGCTTTCTTT.

The rearrangement joins TRBV20-1 to TRBJ2-7, with D maybe TRBD2 (6 bases). Per the germline V gene, CDR1 is DFQATT and CDR2 is SNEGSKA (reference sequence). V lost 5 bases and J 3 bases, leaving 14 bases between the germline ends. The CDR3 has 13 residues. CDR3 residues: CSAPGSKLYEQYF. Written as DNA, the CDR3 is TGCAGTGCTCCCGGGAGCAAACTCTACGAGCAGTACTTC.

This clonotype was seen ten or more times. This chain links TRBV20-1 with TRBJ1-1; D not resolved. CDR3 length equals 12 residues. V was pared by 8 bases and J by 3 bases, with 13 bases between. The germline gives CDR1 DFQATT, CDR2 SNEGSKA (reference sequence). CDR3 nucleotide sequence: TGCAGTCAATCGACGGACTACACTGAAGCTTTCTTT. It specifies CSQSTDYTEAFF.

CDR3 in amino acids: CASSLLDSYSNQPQHF. DNA of the CDR3: TGTGCCAGCAGTTTATTGGACAGTTATAGCAATCAGCCCCAGCATTTT. This chain links TRBV12-3 or TRBV12-4 with TRBJ1-5, with a possible D match to TRBD1 (6 bases). This CDR3 comprises 16 residues. The V gene lost 2 bases and the J gene lost 0 bases, with 11 bases spanning the gap.

CDR3 residues: CSARGTSGTSWDTQYF. The DNA for the CDR3 is TGCAGTGCTAGAGGGACTAGCGGGACTTCTTGGGATACGCAGTATTTT. This chain joins TRBV20-1 and TRBJ2-3, with 12 bases lining up with TRBD2. Unmatched junction bases numbered 8, after V lost 1 base and J lost 6 bases. Germline CDR1 reads DFQATT; CDR2 reads SNEGSKA (reference sequence). The CDR3 extends over 16 amino acids.

The V gene is TRBV5-1, the J gene TRBJ2-3; 9 nucleotides line up with TRBD1. Germline CDR1 SGHRS, CDR2 YFSETQ. The V segment lost 7 bases and the J segment 2 bases; nucleotides outside the gene matches: 2. The CDR3 totals 13 residues. CDR3 nucleotides: TGCGCCAGCCGACAGGGGGACACAGATACGCAGTATTTT. Amino acids: CASRQGDTDTQYF.

The chain links TRBV6-1 to TRBJ2-1, with unresolved D. The V gene lost 4 bases and the J gene lost 0 bases, with 7 bases spanning the gap. The CDR3 totals 14 residues. Germline loops: CDR1 MNHNS, CDR2 SASEGT. DNA for the CDR3: TGTGCCAGCAGTGTGGTTAGCTCCTACAATGAGCAGTTCTTC. Amino acids: CASSVVSSYNEQFF.

This clonotype came up many times. The chain has TRBV5-1 and TRBJ2-5, with a tentative D call TRBD2 (5 bases). The CDR3 runs 15 residues. Germline V gene lookup returns CDR1 SGHRS and CDR2 YFSETQ. Trimming shortened V by 5 bases and J by 2 bases, and 16 bases separated the two germline ends. The CDR3 region is CASRNVGVKQETQYF. The DNA for the CDR3 is TGCGCCAGCAGAAACGTGGGAGTTAAACAAGAGACCCAGTACTTC.